What follows describes a single T cell receptor beta chain. Each sorted subset replicate got 200 ng genomic DNA, 25,000 to 30,000 genomes. The table came from immunoSEQ multiplex PCR; TCRdb's copy has only in-frame clones and leaves some out. The profile covers around 1.5 million clones, with approximately 98% appearing a single time and about 0.42% taken by the ten largest. This CDR3 contains 17 residues. The germline gives CDR1 SGHTA, CDR2 FQGNSA. V lost 6 bases, J lost 1 base, and 13 bases stayed unmatched. The sample belongs to a study of shared clonotypes between healthy human individuals. The TCR sequence derives from a man younger than 45 in good health. The sample comprised naive CD4+ T cells sorted from blood. Subset of the sample: CD45RA+ positively selected. The rearrangement links TRBV7-2 to TRBJ2-7; 9 bases are a match to TRBD1. The CDR3 DNA is TGTGCCAGCAGAGCCCGACAGGGGGGGGTTGGGTCCTACGAGCAGTACTTC. This sequence encodes CASRARQGGVGSYEQYF.